What follows are 29 T cell receptor beta chains derived from one specimen sequenced in a study of regulatory T cells in long-lasting Graves disease. Time point denoted: persistent/refractory GD, antithyroid drugs over 5 years with positive TRAb. TCR sequences were obtained from RNA taken from PBMCs. CDR3-region Arm-PCR and iRepertoire HTBI primers produced the TCR beta libraries. TCRdb reprocessed the multiplex PCR reads with MiXCR, giving one entry per CDR3 protein. Here the sample spans 450,000 or so distinct CDR3 sequences, approximately 22% being singletons. The source was peripheral blood mononuclear cells (PBMCs), collected when the disease was refractory, from a patient treated with antithyroid drugs. These TCRs come from a female donor with Graves disease.

This clonotype turned up a few times. In DNA, the CDR3 is TGTGCCAGTACGCTGGGGGAGGAAGCTTTCTTT. This encodes CASTLGEEAFF. This chain uses TRBV19 with TRBJ1-1, with a tentative D call TRBD1 (5 bases). V gave up 7 bases and J gave up 8 bases, with 11 bases separating them. This CDR3 contains 11 residues. Germline lookup yields CDR1 LNHDA and CDR2 SQIVND (reference sequence).

This clonotype was detected ten times or more. This chain connects TRBV11-3 to TRBJ1-1; TRBD1 is a possible D gene (5 bases). V shed 6 bases and J shed 5 bases, with 10 bases lying between them. The CDR3 spans 12 residues. Per germline, CDR1 SGHNT and CDR2 YENEEA. The CDR3, as DNA: TGTGCCAGCAGTGGAGGGACGACTGAAGCTTTCTTT. Amino acids: CASSGGTTEAFF. Full variable domain (remainder filled in from reference TRBV11-3 and TRBJ1-1): EAGVVQSPRYKIIEKKQPVAFWCNPISGHNTLYWYLQNLGQGPELLIRYENEEAVDDSQLPKDRFSAERLKGVDSTLKIQPAELGDSAVYLCASSGGTTEAFFGQGTRLTVV.

The chain recombines TRBV4-3 with TRBJ2-2, with D unresolved. The CDR3 totals 15 residues. Looked up from germline, CDR1 is LGHNA and CDR2 is YSLEER. The V end was cut by 0 bases, the J end by 3 bases, with 8 bases between. The CDR3 here is CASSQDYRDTGELFF. The CDR3 DNA reads TGCGCCAGCAGCCAAGATTATCGGGACACCGGGGAGCTGTTTTTT.

This clonotype came up many times. The chain carries TRBV6-1 and TRBJ1-2; the D gene is possibly TRBD1 (6 bases). The CDR3 sequence is 13 residues long. Germline V gene sequence: CDR1 MNHNS, CDR2 SASEGT. The germline V and J ends were trimmed by 6 bases and 3 bases, with 11 bases remaining between them. The CDR3 here is CASRAGVYYGYTF. CDR3 nucleotides: TGTGCCAGCAGGGCAGGGGTTTACTATGGCTACACCTTC.

This clonotype appeared a few times. V is TRBV12-3 or TRBV12-4 and J is TRBJ1-3; the D is unclear. V dropped 8 bases and J dropped 0 bases, with 8 bases sitting between them. The CDR3 is made up of 13 amino acids. CDR3 in amino acids: CASPGSSGNTIYF. The CDR3 bases are TGTGCCAGCCCTGGGAGCTCTGGAAACACCATATATTTT.

The table lists this clonotype with many counts. V usage is TRBV12-3 or TRBV12-4 and J usage is TRBJ1-1; possible D gene TRBD1, 6 bases. CDR3 length equals 13 residues. V lost 5 bases to trimming and J lost 5 bases, with 12 bases between them. The DNA of the CDR3 is TGTGCCAGCAGTACAGGGAGGGGGACTGAAGCTTTCTTT. As protein: CASSTGRGTEAFF.

The chain links TRBV3-1 to TRBJ2-5, with TRBD1 as a possible D gene (6 bases). The CDR3 is made up of 15 amino acids. With 2 bases removed from V and 4 bases from J, the gap between germline ends came to 14 bases. CDR1 LGHDT and CDR2 YNNKEL come from the germline V gene (reference sequence). The CDR3 bases are TGTGCCAGCAGCCAACCCCCGGGCAGGGGAGAGACCCAGTACTTC. Protein product: CASSQPPGRGETQYF.

In this sample, this clonotype turned up a few times. A read error may be the cause here, since a much bigger clone is one base away. This chain connects TRBV11-2 to TRBJ2-2; D gene ambiguous. Germline assignment: CDR1 SGHAT and CDR2 FQNNGV. Trimming shortened V by 5 bases and J by 0 bases, and 13 bases separated the two germline ends. The CDR3 runs 16 residues. CDR3 sequence (DNA): TGTGCCAGCAGCCGAGGCCGTTTCGCGAACACCGGGGAGCTGTTTTTT. It translates to CASSRGRFANTGELFF.

The chain links TRBV7-8 to TRBJ2-7; 7 bases are shared with TRBD1. The CDR3 length is 15 residues. The germline gives CDR1 SGHVS, CDR2 FQNEAQ. After removal of 5 bases from V and 3 bases from J, the junction contained 10 bases not matched to a gene. As DNA, the CDR3 is TGTGCCAGCAGCAGGGCCGGGACAGTCAGCTACGAGCAGTACTTC. It specifies CASSRAGTVSYEQYF.

The chain recombines TRBV20-1 with TRBJ2-1, with D tentatively TRBD2 (6 bases). Trimming removed 0 bases at V and 1 base at J, with 10 bases between. The CDR3 runs to 15 residues. The germline V gene encodes CDR1 DFQATT and CDR2 SNEGSKA (reference sequence). The CDR3 region is CSARDGGVSYNEQFF. Written as DNA, the CDR3 is TGCAGTGCTAGAGATGGAGGGGTGTCCTACAATGAGCAGTTCTTC.

As to this clonotype: The final CDR3 position lacks the conserved phenylalanine or tryptophan, pointing to a likely read error. V gene TRBV7-8 combines with J gene TRBJ2-1; D is uncertain. V was trimmed by 3 bases and J by 0 bases, leaving 15 bases between them. Germline V gene lookup returns CDR1 SGHVS and CDR2 FQNEAQ. CDR3 length: 17 amino acids. CDR3 nucleotide sequence: TGTGCCAGCAGCTTGCCATTAGCCGTCAGCTCCTACAATGAGCAGTTCTCC. Translation: CASSLPLAVSSYNEQFS.

The count of this clonotype is one. Possible read error: a much larger clone is one base away. The DNA of the CDR3 is TGCAGTGCTGCACTAGCGGACCAAGAGACCCGGTACTTC. Residues: CSAALADQETRYF. The chain joins TRBV20-1 to TRBJ2-5; 8 bases line up with TRBD2. The CDR3 is 13 amino acids. From germline, CDR1 is DFQATT and CDR2 SNEGSKA (reference sequence).

This clonotype occurred a few times. The rearrangement uses TRBV12-3 or TRBV12-4 and TRBJ2-2; 11 nucleotides line up with TRBD1. V lost 6 bases, J lost 0 bases, and 0 bases stayed unmatched. The CDR3 covers 15 residues. CDR3 region: CASRGQGANTGELFF. The CDR3 DNA reads TGTGCCAGCAGGGGACAGGGGGCGAACACCGGGGAGCTGTTTTTT.

This clonotype turned up a few times. This rearrangement joins TRBV9 to TRBJ2-2, with D perhaps TRBD2 (5 bases). The CDR3 spans 17 residues. Germline-derived CDR1 and CDR2 are SGDLS and YYNGEE. The germline V and J ends were trimmed by 0 bases and 4 bases, with 16 bases remaining between them. As DNA, the CDR3 is TGTGCCAGCAGCGTAGTGGCCGGACTTGAGGGCACCGGGGAGCTGTTTTTT. Translating it yields CASSVVAGLEGTGELFF.

This clonotype was seen a few times. This chain links TRBV7-2 with TRBJ1-2; no clear D gene. CDR3 size: 16 residues. Trimming left V 4 bases short and J 2 bases short, with 17 bases between. Germline CDR1 is SGHTA and CDR2 is FQGNSA. CDR3 region: CASSSAFPGSNYGYTF. The CDR3 bases are TGTGCCAGCAGCTCAGCATTCCCCGGGTCCAACTATGGCTACACCTTC.

V is TRBV20-1 and J is TRBJ2-1; 12 positions agree with TRBD2. This CDR3 is built from 16 residues. The V gene's germline CDR1 is DFQATT and CDR2 SNEGSKA (reference sequence). V was pared by 3 bases and J by 4 bases, with 7 bases of the junction left unmatched. CDR3 residues: CSASVTLAGGYNEQFF. The CDR3 DNA reads TGCAGTGCTAGCGTGACGCTAGCGGGAGGGTACAATGAGCAGTTCTTC.

This clonotype showed up just a few times. The chain carries TRBV7-9 and TRBJ2-7, with D hard to call. Germline CDR1 and CDR2: SEHNR and FQNEAQ (reference sequence). The CDR3 has 14 amino acids. Trimming stripped 4 bases from V and 3 bases from J, with 13 bases between. The DNA for the CDR3 is TGTGCCAGCAGCTCCCTGCCCGTGAACTACGAGCAGTACTTC. Amino acids: CASSSLPVNYEQYF.

The V gene is TRBV29-1, the J gene TRBJ2-7, with 9 positions matching TRBD2. CDR1 is SQVTM, CDR2 ANQGSEA, per germline. Trimming removed 6 bases from V and 0 bases from J; junction bases left unmatched: 3. This CDR3 is 13 amino acids long. The chain's CDR3 is CSVRGLASYEQYF. As DNA, the CDR3 is TGCAGCGTGAGGGGACTAGCCTCCTACGAGCAGTACTTC.

This clonotype has only a few counts. The chain employs TRBV20-1 and TRBJ2-7; D possibly matches TRBD1 or TRBD2 (6 bases each). Trimming cost V 6 bases and J 2 bases, with 11 bases left between them. Germline V gene lookup returns CDR1 DFQATT and CDR2 SNEGSKA (reference sequence). This CDR3 spans 12 amino acids. The CDR3 sequence is CSAEGGTYEQYF. CDR3 DNA: TGCAGTGCGGAGGGGGGAACCTACGAGCAGTACTTC.

The genes are TRBV29-1 and TRBJ2-7; tentatively, D is TRBD1 (5 bases). The CDR3 contains 12 residues. V lost 5 bases and J lost 2, with 10 bases in between. Per germline, CDR1 SQVTM and CDR2 ANQGSEA. The CDR3 DNA sequence: TGCAGCGTTCAGGGCGGAACCTACGAGCAGTACTTC. Its translation is CSVQGGTYEQYF.

This clonotype came up many times. V usage is TRBV2 and J usage is TRBJ2-5, with 7 bases that match TRBD1. Per germline, CDR1 SNHLY and CDR2 FYNNEI. The ends lost 6 bases at V and 10 bases at J; junction bases unmatched: 8. This CDR3 region has 12 residues. CDR3 sequence reads: CASSGSGGHQYF. In DNA, the CDR3 is TGTGCCAGCAGCGGATCAGGGGGTCACCAGTACTTC.

This clonotype was counted many times. The junction does not match germline at one end; this may be a read error. The chain couples TRBV28 to TRBJ2-3, with D possibly matching TRBD2 (5 bases). The V gene's germline CDR1 is MDHEN and CDR2 SYDVKM. The CDR3 runs to 15 residues. The CDR3 is CASSFGGLSTDTQYF. CDR3 DNA: TGTGCCAGCAGTTTTGGCGGACTTTCCACAGATACACAGTATTTT. Together with reference TRBV28 and TRBJ2-3, the CDR3 gives the full variable domain: DVKVTQSSRYLVKRTGEKVFLECVQDMDHENMFWYRQDPGLGLRLIYFSYDVKMKEKGDIPEGYSVSREKKERFSLILESASTNQTSMYLCASSFGGLSTDTQYFGPGTRLTVL.

This clonotype showed up many times. The chain recombines TRBV28 with TRBJ2-5; D perhaps matches TRBD1 (5 bases). Trimming pared 2 bases from V and 5 bases from J, leaving 18 bases between. The CDR3 length is 16 residues. Germline loops: CDR1 MDHEN, CDR2 SYDVKM. CDR3 loop: CASSLGYTLKGETQYF. In DNA form, the CDR3 reads TGTGCCAGCAGTTTAGGGTACACCCTAAAGGGGGAGACCCAGTACTTC. Variable domain in full (rest from reference TRBV28 and TRBJ2-5): DVKVTQSSRYLVKRTGEKVFLECVQDMDHENMFWYRQDPGLGLRLIYFSYDVKMKEKGDIPEGYSVSREKKERFSLILESASTNQTSMYLCASSLGYTLKGETQYFGPGTRLLVL.

The chain has TRBV3-1 and TRBJ2-7; 8 bases agree with TRBD2. V trimming: 3 bases; J trimming: 5 bases; junction bases outside the gene matches: 3. Germline V gives CDR1 LGHDT, CDR2 YNNKEL (reference sequence). The CDR3 contains 13 residues. For the CDR3, the DNA is TGTGCCAGCAGCCAGAGCGGGAGCGACGAGCAGTACTTC. Protein: CASSQSGSDEQYF.

V usage is TRBV7-2 and J usage is TRBJ1-3; perhaps TRBD1 as D (6 bases). CDR3 length equals 18 residues. V shed 0 bases and J shed 0 bases, with 15 bases lying between them. CDR1 SGHTA and CDR2 FQGNSA come from the germline V gene. For the CDR3, the DNA is TGTGCCAGCAGCTTAGCTTCTAGGGGGAGCGCCTCTGGAAACACCATATATTTT. This translates into CASSLASRGSASGNTIYF.

This clonotype was recorded at least ten times. The chain recombines TRBV6-1 with TRBJ1-5; a weak D match, TRBD1 (6 bases). The V end was cut by 5 bases, the J end by 5 bases, with 10 bases between. Germline V gene data show CDR1 as MNHNS and CDR2 as SASEGT. The CDR3 loop spans 13 amino acids. The CDR3 region has the DNA TGTGCCAGCAGTAGGGGGAAGGATCAGCCCCAGCATTTT. This encodes CASSRGKDQPQHF.

This clonotype was detected a few times. The gene calls are TRBV3-1 and TRBJ2-7, with 7 positions matching TRBD1. Germline trimming cut 5 bases from V and 2 bases from J; bases unmatched to any gene: 6. Germline V gene sequence: CDR1 LGHDT, CDR2 YNNKEL (reference sequence). CDR3 length: 14 residues. The CDR3 sequence: CASSMEGGAYEQYF. The CDR3 region has the DNA TGTGCCAGCAGCATGGAAGGGGGCGCCTACGAGCAGTACTTC.

The J gene is TRBJ2-2, the V gene TRBV27; no clear D. The CDR3 has 16 residues. V lost 3 bases, J lost 0 bases, and 11 bases lay in between. Germline V gene data show CDR1 as MNHEY and CDR2 as SMNVEV (reference sequence). The CDR3 loop reads CASSFNGRANTGELFF. The DNA of the CDR3 is TGTGCCAGCAGTTTTAACGGAAGAGCGAACACCGGGGAGCTGTTTTTT.

This clonotype was found many times. This chain joins TRBV6-9 and TRBJ2-7; no definite D call. The V gene's germline CDR1 is MNHGY and CDR2 SVAAGI. V was clipped by 3 bases and J by 0 bases, with 9 bases between them. The CDR3 is made up of 14 amino acids. The CDR3: CASSYRRSSYEQYF. CDR3 DNA sequence: TGTGCCAGCAGTTACCGCCGGTCCTCCTACGAGCAGTACTTC.